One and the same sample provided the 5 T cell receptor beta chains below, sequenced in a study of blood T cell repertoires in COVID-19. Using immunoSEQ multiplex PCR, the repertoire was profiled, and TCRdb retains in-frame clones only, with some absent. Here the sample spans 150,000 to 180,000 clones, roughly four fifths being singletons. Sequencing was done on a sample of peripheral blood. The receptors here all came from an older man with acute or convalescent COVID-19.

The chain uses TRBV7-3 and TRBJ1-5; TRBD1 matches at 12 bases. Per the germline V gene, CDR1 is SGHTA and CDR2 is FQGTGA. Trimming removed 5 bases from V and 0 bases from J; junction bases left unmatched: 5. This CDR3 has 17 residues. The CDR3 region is CASSPGTGGYSNQPQHF. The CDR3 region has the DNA TGTGCCAGCAGCCCCGGGACAGGGGGCTATAGCAATCAGCCCCAGCATTTT. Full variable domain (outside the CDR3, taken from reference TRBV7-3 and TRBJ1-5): GAGVSQTPSNKVTEKGKYVELRCDPISGHTALYWYRQSLGQGPEFLIYFQGTGAADDSGLPNDRFFAVRPEGSVSTLKIQRTERGDSAVYLCASSPGTGGYSNQPQHFGDGTRLSIL.

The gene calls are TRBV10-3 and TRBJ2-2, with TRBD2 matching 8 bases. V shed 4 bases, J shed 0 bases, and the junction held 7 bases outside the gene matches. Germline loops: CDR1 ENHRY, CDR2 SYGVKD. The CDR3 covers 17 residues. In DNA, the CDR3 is TGTGCCATCAGTGCTCAAGCGGGGGCTGCGAACACCGGGGAGCTGTTTTTT. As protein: CAISAQAGAANTGELFF.

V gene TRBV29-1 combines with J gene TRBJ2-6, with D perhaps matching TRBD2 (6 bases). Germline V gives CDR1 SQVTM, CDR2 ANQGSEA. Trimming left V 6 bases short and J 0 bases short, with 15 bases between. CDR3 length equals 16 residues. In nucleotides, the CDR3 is TGCAGCGTCCACGGCGTCGGGAGCTCTGGGGCCAACGTCCTGACTTTC. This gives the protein CSVHGVGSSGANVLTF. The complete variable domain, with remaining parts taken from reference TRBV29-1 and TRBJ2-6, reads SAVISQKPSRDICQRGTSLTIQCQVDSQVTMMFWYRQQPGQSLTLIATANQGSEATYESGFVIDKFPISRPNLTFSTLTVSNMSPEDSSIYLCSVHGVGSSGANVLTFGAGSRLTVL.

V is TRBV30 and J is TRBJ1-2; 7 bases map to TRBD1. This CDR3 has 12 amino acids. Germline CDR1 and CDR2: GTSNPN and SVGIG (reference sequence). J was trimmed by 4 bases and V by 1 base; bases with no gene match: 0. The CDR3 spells CAWSGDSYGYTF. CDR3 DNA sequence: TGTGCCTGGAGTGGGGACAGCTATGGCTACACCTTC.

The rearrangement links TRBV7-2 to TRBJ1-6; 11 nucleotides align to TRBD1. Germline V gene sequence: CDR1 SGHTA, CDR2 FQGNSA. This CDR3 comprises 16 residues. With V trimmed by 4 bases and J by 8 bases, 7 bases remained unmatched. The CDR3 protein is CASSWTWDRGDSPLHF. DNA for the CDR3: TGTGCCAGCAGCTGGACTTGGGACAGGGGGGATTCACCCCTCCACTTT.